The clone carrying this TCR beta chain appeared a few times. The target antigen is unknown. Trimming removed 0 bases from V and 1 base from J, with 7 bases in between. Germline CDR1 PRHDT, CDR2 FYEKMQ (reference sequence). The CDR3 runs to 14 residues. This specimen belongs to a study of T-cell reconstitution after alpha-beta-depleted transplantation in children. Findings and caveats of the study: Newly made T cells mostly supplied T-cell counts and diversity one year after transplant. Some patients showed high day-60 TCRbeta diversity, which derived from surviving recipient T cells and thymic progenitors. Several hundred expanded graft clones reportedly gave rise to the alpha-beta T cells present about two months after transplant.

Molecular barcoding with unique molecular identifiers was used for the TCRbeta library. TCRdb passed the PCR reads through MiXCR, listing each CDR3 protein once. This repertoire shows hundreds of thousands of distinct CDR3 sequences, 15% to 20% found once; its top ten account for approximately 38%. The sequencing here drew on PBMCs, mostly from graft donor cells, taken 360 days after TCRalphabeta/CD19-depleted stem cell transplant. V and J are TRBV13 and TRBJ2-7, with D hard to call. The clonotype was recovered from a male patient between 2 and 15 years old who had a stem cell transplant for acute lymphoblastic leukemia, so the T cells may come from the graft donor. The CDR3 reads CASSLGRRSYEQYF. The CDR3 nucleotides are TGTGCCAGCAGCTTAGGGCGAAGGTCCTACGAGCAGTACTTC.